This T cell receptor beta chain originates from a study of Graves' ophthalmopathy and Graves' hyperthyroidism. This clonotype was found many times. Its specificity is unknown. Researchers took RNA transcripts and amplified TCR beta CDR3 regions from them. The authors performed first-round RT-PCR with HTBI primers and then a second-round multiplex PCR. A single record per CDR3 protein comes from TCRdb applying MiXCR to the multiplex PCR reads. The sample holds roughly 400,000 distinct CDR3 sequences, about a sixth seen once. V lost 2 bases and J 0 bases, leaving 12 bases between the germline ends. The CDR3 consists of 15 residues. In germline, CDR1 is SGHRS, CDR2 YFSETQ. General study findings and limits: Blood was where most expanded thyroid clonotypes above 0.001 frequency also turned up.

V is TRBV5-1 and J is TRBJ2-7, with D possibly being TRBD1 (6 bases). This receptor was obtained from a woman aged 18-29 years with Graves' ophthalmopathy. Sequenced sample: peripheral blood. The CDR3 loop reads CASSLQGASSYEQYF. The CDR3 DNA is TGCGCCAGCAGCTTACAGGGCGCCAGCTCCTACGAGCAGTACTTC.